Below are 9 T cell receptor beta chains sequenced from a single sample in a study of early T cells in non-severe SARS-CoV-2 infection. TCRdb processed the 5' RACE reads anew with MiXCR; each CDR3 protein has one entry. Of fewer than 75,000 distinct CDR3 sequences in the sample, 20% to 25% are singletons; the top ten hold approximately 17%. Sequenced here: whole blood, sampled at baseline. Receptors were obtained from an adult who was a healthcare worker with PCR-confirmed SARS-CoV-2 infection or an uninfected control (not recorded which).

The CDR3: CASSQVSTGELFF. For the CDR3, the DNA is TGTGCCAGCAGCCAAGTGTCCACCGGGGAGCTGTTTTTT. V gene TRBV3-1 combines with J gene TRBJ2-2; D is unclear. V was pared by 1 base and J by 4 bases, with 4 bases between. The CDR3 contains 13 residues. Germline V lookup: CDR1 LGHDT, CDR2 YNNKEL (reference sequence).

The chain combines TRBV20-1 with TRBJ2-7; weak D call: TRBD2 (6 bases). V was clipped by 4 bases and J by 5 bases, with 9 bases between them. Per the germline V gene, CDR1 is DFQATT and CDR2 is SNEGSKA (reference sequence). The CDR3 loop spans 11 amino acids. DNA of the CDR3: TGCAGTGCTACAAGCGGGCACGAGCAGTACTTC. Protein product: CSATSGHEQYF.

This clonotype came up many times. This chain uses TRBV28 with TRBJ1-2, with 7 bases that match TRBD1. V lost 1 base to trimming and J lost 10 bases; unmatched junction nucleotides: 3. The germline V gene encodes CDR1 MDHEN and CDR2 SYDVKM. The CDR3 runs 12 residues. CDR3 sequence: CASSLFEGAYTF. As DNA, the CDR3 is TGTGCCAGCAGTTTATTTGAGGGGGCCTACACCTTC.

This clonotype has ten or more counts. V gene TRBV5-6 combines with J gene TRBJ2-7; TRBD2 agrees at 10 bases. The length of the CDR3 is 15 residues. Germline trimming cut 4 bases from V and 1 base from J; bases unmatched to any gene: 5. Germline lookup yields CDR1 SGHDT and CDR2 YYEEEE. This CDR3 reads CASSRGLAVSYEQYF. CDR3 in DNA: TGTGCCAGCAGCCGAGGACTAGCGGTTTCCTACGAGCAGTACTTC.

The chain employs TRBV7-9 and TRBJ1-3, with a tentative D call TRBD1 (5 bases). CDR3 length: 15 amino acids. Per germline, CDR1 SEHNR and CDR2 FQNEAQ (reference sequence). Trimming took 5 bases from V and 2 from J, leaving 13 bases between them. This chain's CDR3 is CASSAPGGAGNTIYF. Here the CDR3 DNA reads TGTGCCAGCAGCGCCCCCGGAGGGGCTGGAAACACCATATATTTT.

J is TRBJ2-5 and V is TRBV19; D might be TRBD1 (5 bases). With 4 bases removed from V and 2 bases from J, the gap between germline ends came to 17 bases. Germline assignment: CDR1 LNHDA and CDR2 SQIVND (reference sequence). The CDR3 runs to 16 residues. The CDR3: CASSTLTPRGQETQYF. DNA of the CDR3: TGTGCCAGTAGTACCCTCACCCCTAGGGGACAAGAGACCCAGTACTTC.

This clonotype has just a few counts. CDR3 region: CASSLASSYNEQFF. Here the CDR3 DNA reads TGTGCCAGCAGTTTGGCCAGCTCCTACAATGAGCAGTTCTTC. The chain employs TRBV12-3 or TRBV12-4 and TRBJ2-1, with unresolved D. This CDR3 is built from 14 residues. The V end was cut by 3 bases, the J end by 0 bases, with 6 bases between.

This clonotype showed up just a few times. This chain joins TRBV12-3 or TRBV12-4 and TRBJ1-2, with 7 positions matching TRBD1. The CDR3 length is 14 residues. The ends lost 6 bases at V and 6 bases at J; junction bases unmatched: 10. This chain's CDR3 is CASSPKTGQHGYTF. CDR3 in DNA: TGTGCCAGCAGCCCCAAGACAGGGCAACATGGCTACACCTTC.

This clonotype was picked up many times. This sequence joins TRBV19 and TRBJ2-1; TRBD2 matches 11 bases. CDR3 length: 17 amino acids. CDR1 is LNHDA, CDR2 SQIVND, per germline (reference sequence). Trimming at V came to 1 base and at J to 9 bases, leaving 11 bases not matched to a gene. The CDR3 DNA follows: TGTGCCAGTAGTATAGCTCTCACTAGCGGGGGTCGGCCTGAGCAGTTCTTC. The encoded protein is CASSIALTSGGRPEQFF.